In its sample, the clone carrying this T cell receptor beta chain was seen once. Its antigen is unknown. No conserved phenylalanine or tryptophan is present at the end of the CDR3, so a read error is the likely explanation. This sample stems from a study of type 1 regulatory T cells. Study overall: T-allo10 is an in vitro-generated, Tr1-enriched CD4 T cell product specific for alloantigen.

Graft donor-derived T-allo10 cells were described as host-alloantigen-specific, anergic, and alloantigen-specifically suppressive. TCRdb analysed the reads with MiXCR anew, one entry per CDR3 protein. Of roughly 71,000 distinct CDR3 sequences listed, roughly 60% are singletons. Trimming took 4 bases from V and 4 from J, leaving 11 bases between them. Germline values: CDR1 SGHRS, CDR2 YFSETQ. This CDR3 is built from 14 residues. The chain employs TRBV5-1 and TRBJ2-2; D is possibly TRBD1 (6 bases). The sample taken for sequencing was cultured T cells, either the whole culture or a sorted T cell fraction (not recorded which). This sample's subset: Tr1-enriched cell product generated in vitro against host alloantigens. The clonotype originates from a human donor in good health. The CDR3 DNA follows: TGCGCCAGCAGCCGTGACAGGTTCACCGGGGAGCTGTTTTCT. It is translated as CASSRDRFTGELFS.